This T cell receptor beta chain was recorded in a study of shared clonotypes between healthy human individuals. Study findings and constraints: Clonotype sharing among the donors was expected to vary with sequencing depth.

The CDR3 contains 16 residues. V shed 1 base and J shed 0 bases, with 10 bases lying between them. Germline assignment: CDR1 MGHRA and CDR2 YSYEKL. At a deep level, the assay was run. Profiled with immunoSEQ multiplex PCR; TCRdb holds only in-frame clones, not every one. Of more than 2 million clones in the sample, about 93% were seen once. About this clone: Antigen unknown. Other DNA sequences from this sample encode an identical CDR3 as well.

In the naive CD8 group, cells lacked CD45RO and were positively selected for CCR7, so terminally differentiated effector memory CD45RA+ cells were left out. Material for sequencing was naive CD8+ T cells from PBMCs. V is TRBV4-1 and J is TRBJ2-1; the D is unclear. The receptor comes from a man younger than 35 in good health. Some clones in this sample may be carry-over from other donors' samples. The CDR3, as DNA: TGCGCCAGCAGCCAAGGGGGAAGGAGCTCCTACAATGAGCAGTTCTTC. It encodes CASSQGGRSSYNEQFF.